Listed below are T cell receptor beta chains from one sample, sequenced in a study of blood T cell repertoires in COVID-19. The table came from immunoSEQ multiplex PCR; TCRdb's copy has only in-frame clones and leaves some out. The table has approximately 170,000 clones, 85% seen once. The sample comprised peripheral blood. The receptors derive from a woman of 80 years or more with COVID-19, enrolled during active disease. Both conserved end residues are part of each CDR3. Each record gives: D gene, J gene, V gene, CDR3 protein. D genes are given only for firm matches.

d_call: .
j_call: TRBJ2-1
v_call: TRBV4-1
cdr3_aa: CASSQDLVNEQFF

d_call: TRBD1
j_call: TRBJ2-5
v_call: TRBV5-1
cdr3_aa: CASSRTGVETQYF

d_call: .
j_call: TRBJ1-1
v_call: TRBV28
cdr3_aa: CASSLRQVATEAFF

d_call: .
j_call: TRBJ1-1
v_call: TRBV11-2
cdr3_aa: CASSLMGPSTEAFF

d_call: .
j_call: TRBJ1-1
v_call: TRBV5-1
cdr3_aa: CASSLAGRNTEAFF

d_call: .
j_call: TRBJ2-5
v_call: TRBV5-1
cdr3_aa: CASSLGRGQETQYF

d_call: .
j_call: TRBJ1-3
v_call: TRBV7-2
cdr3_aa: CASSLRDRNTIYF

d_call: .
j_call: TRBJ1-1
v_call: TRBV6-2/TRBV6-3
cdr3_aa: CASSQTPPRGTEAFF

d_call: TRBD1
j_call: TRBJ1-3
v_call: TRBV5-1
cdr3_aa: CASSLLTGSGNTIYF

d_call: .
j_call: TRBJ2-3
v_call: TRBV11-2
cdr3_aa: CASSLAGTDTQYF

d_call: .
j_call: TRBJ1-4
v_call: TRBV5-6
cdr3_aa: CASSLGVSEKLFF

d_call: .
j_call: TRBJ2-2
v_call: TRBV10-1
cdr3_aa: CAGSNTGELFF

d_call: .
j_call: TRBJ1-4
v_call: TRBV2
cdr3_aa: CASSKDNLTNEKLFF

d_call: TRBD2
j_call: TRBJ2-3
v_call: TRBV5-1
cdr3_aa: CASGNLGTSGTDTQYF

d_call: TRBD1
j_call: TRBJ1-2
v_call: TRBV29-1
cdr3_aa: CSAGQDYGYTF

d_call: TRBD1
j_call: TRBJ2-5
v_call: TRBV2
cdr3_aa: CASSERRTGEETQYF

d_call: .
j_call: TRBJ2-7
v_call: TRBV19
cdr3_aa: CASSIDSVGYEQYF

d_call: .
j_call: TRBJ1-1
v_call: TRBV2
cdr3_aa: CASTPDGRAEAFF

d_call: TRBD1
j_call: TRBJ2-5
v_call: TRBV14
cdr3_aa: CASSHRLSLWARGQQETQYF

d_call: .
j_call: TRBJ1-5
v_call: TRBV7-9
cdr3_aa: CASSLEQGNQPQHF

d_call: .
j_call: TRBJ1-4
v_call: TRBV5-4
cdr3_aa: CASSPNPPGATNEKLFF

d_call: .
j_call: TRBJ2-2
v_call: TRBV5-1
cdr3_aa: CATSTGANTGELFF

d_call: .
j_call: TRBJ1-2
v_call: TRBV6-5
cdr3_aa: CASSYSGRENYGYTF

d_call: .
j_call: TRBJ1-6
v_call: TRBV18
cdr3_aa: CASSPNREGNNSPLHF

d_call: TRBD2
j_call: TRBJ2-7
v_call: TRBV7-3
cdr3_aa: CASSKTGLGGHEQYF

d_call: .
j_call: TRBJ2-5
v_call: TRBV28
cdr3_aa: CASSTGVGAQYF

d_call: TRBD2
j_call: TRBJ2-3
v_call: TRBV6-5
cdr3_aa: CASSYSRLAATDTQYF

d_call: .
j_call: TRBJ2-3
v_call: TRBV2
cdr3_aa: CASTQELVRLNTQYF

d_call: .
j_call: TRBJ1-5
v_call: TRBV18
cdr3_aa: CASSDTVDQPQHF

d_call: TRBD2
j_call: TRBJ2-7
v_call: TRBV2
cdr3_aa: CASSVAGGWVEQYF

d_call: .
j_call: TRBJ2-5
v_call: TRBV29-1
cdr3_aa: CSVEEGRRETQYF

d_call: TRBD1
j_call: TRBJ1-5
v_call: TRBV18
cdr3_aa: CASSPPRGQGAYQPQHF

d_call: .
j_call: TRBJ2-1
v_call: TRBV5-1
cdr3_aa: CASSLVGASSYNEQFF

d_call: .
j_call: TRBJ1-6
v_call: TRBV7-8
cdr3_aa: CASSLIWGRLGASPLHF

d_call: .
j_call: TRBJ2-3
v_call: TRBV12-3/TRBV12-4
cdr3_aa: CASSSIVDTQYF

d_call: TRBD2
j_call: TRBJ2-7
v_call: TRBV2
cdr3_aa: CASSEAGTRAYEQYF

d_call: TRBD1
j_call: TRBJ2-7
v_call: TRBV19
cdr3_aa: CASSHGTGQFYEQYF